A selection of T cell receptor beta chains follows, all from one sample in a study of CD8 T cells in ankylosing spondylitis. MiXCR, applied by TCRdb to the 5' RACE reads, yields one record per CDR3 protein. The sample has 700,000 to 1,000,000 distinct CDR3 sequences, 12% seen once. Sequenced: blood, either unsorted or a sorted T cell fraction (not recorded which). The receptor source for this set is a male donor with ankylosing spondylitis. Each CDR3 is given with its conserved first and last residue. Fields, in order: J gene, V gene, clone size, D gene, CDR3 protein, CDR3 DNA. A D gene is named only where the DNA matches it firmly. Where a row states a size, it is once, few, many or the class of an expanded clone; other rows omit it.

>TRBJ2-2|TRBV6-1|few|-
CASSPLEGASGELFF
TGTGCCAGCAGCCCTTTGGAGGGGGCATCGGGGGAGCTGTTTTTT
>TRBJ2-2|TRBV20-1|-|-
CSARDQAGELFF
TGCAGTGCTAGAGATCAGGCCGGGGAGCTGTTTTTT
>TRBJ1-2|TRBV7-9|few|-
CASSPGKTGGYTF
TGTGCCAGCAGCCCAGGGAAGACTGGTGGCTACACCTTC
>TRBJ2-7|TRBV29-1|many|TRBD2
CSVEVAGDYEQYF
TGCAGCGTTGAGGTAGCGGGGGACTACGAGCAGTACTTC
>TRBJ1-1|TRBV20-1|few|TRBD1
CSACKTGVITEAFF
TGCAGTGCTTGCAAGACAGGGGTGATCACTGAAGCTTTCTTT
>TRBJ1-6|TRBV20-1|-|-
CSASLGGGHNSPLHF
TGCAGTGCTAGTTTGGGAGGCGGCCATAATTCACCCCTCCACTTT
>TRBJ2-5|TRBV10-2|-|-
CASSPGDRKAETQYF
TGCGCCAGCAGCCCTGGGGATAGGAAGGCAGAGACCCAGTACTTC
>TRBJ1-1|TRBV4-1|-|-
CASSPALSWTKNTEAFF
TGCGCCAGCAGCCCCGCACTGAGTTGGACAAAGAACACTGAAGCTTTCTTT
>TRBJ2-3|TRBV20-1|few|-
CSARDSRRRTDTQYF
TGCAGTGCTAGAGATTCGCGTAGACGCACAGATACGCAGTATTTT
>TRBJ1-2|TRBV27|-|-
CASSFLAGNGGYTF
TGTGCCAGCAGTTTTTTGGCCGGGAATGGTGGCTACACCTTC
>TRBJ2-6|TRBV29-1|few|TRBD1
CSVSRSGTGGRGANVLTF
TGCAGCGTTTCCCGGTCCGGGACAGGGGGCCGTGGGGCCAACGTCCTGACTTTC
>TRBJ2-1|TRBV20-1|-|TRBD2
CSAIFLRGGLAGGSYNEQFF
TGCAGTGCTATCTTCCTTCGGGGCGGACTAGCGGGAGGTAGCTACAATGAGCAGTTCTTC
>TRBJ2-2|TRBV24-1|many|-
CATSDYGLVGTGELFF
TGTGCCACCAGTGATTATGGCCTCGTTGGCACCGGGGAGCTGTTTTTT
>TRBJ2-7|TRBV5-1|many|-
CASSLDHKTYEQYF
TGCGCCAGCAGCTTGGACCATAAAACCTACGAGCAGTACTTC
>TRBJ2-7|TRBV29-1|-|TRBD1
CSVASRWDRATYEQYF
TGCAGCGTTGCCTCCCGTTGGGACAGGGCCACCTACGAGCAGTACTTC
>TRBJ2-7|TRBV6-2/TRBV6-3|many|-
CATKTWTGEQYF
TGTGCCACCAAAACCTGGACGGGGGAGCAGTACTTC
>TRBJ2-1|TRBV4-1|-|-
CASSQEPYLVPSYNEQFF
TGCGCCAGCAGCCAGGAACCCTACTTAGTTCCCAGTTACAATGAGCAGTTCTTC